Following are 12 T cell receptor beta chains from one sample sequenced in a study of T cell responses to AZD1222 COVID-19 vaccine. The data were produced by immunoSEQ multiplex PCR, yet TCRdb's version contains in-frame clones alone and is incomplete. This sample has under 200,000 clones, with about 91% found just once. The sequencing used peripheral blood, collected 28 days after the second AZD1222 dose. These receptors originate from an adult who received the AZD1222 COVID-19 vaccine.

V is TRBV7-9 and J is TRBJ1-1, with unresolved D. With 5 bases removed from V and 3 bases from J, the gap between germline ends came to 22 bases. The germline V gene encodes CDR1 SEHNR and CDR2 FQNEAQ (reference sequence). The CDR3 sequence is 17 residues long. The CDR3 nucleotides are TGTGCCAGCAGCCCCTCTACCGATGTAGGGAGGGACACTGAAGCTTTCTTT. Translation gives CASSPSTDVGRDTEAFF.

The CDR3 DNA sequence: TGCGCCAGCAGCCAAGATCGGGACTCCAACACAGATACGCAGTATTTT. It translates to CASSQDRDSNTDTQYF. The chain carries TRBV4-1 and TRBJ2-3; D possibly corresponds to TRBD2 (6 bases). The CDR3 is 16 residues long. With 0 bases removed from V and 2 bases from J, the gap between germline ends came to 12 bases. CDR1 and CDR2 (germline): MGHRA, YSYEKL.

This chain connects TRBV28 to TRBJ1-1; D perhaps matches TRBD1 (5 bases). The CDR3 is made up of 14 amino acids. Between the trimmed V and J ends, which lost 2 bases and 5 bases, there was a span of 12 bases. Germline V gene sequence: CDR1 MDHEN, CDR2 SYDVKM. The CDR3 region is CASSLPRRETEAFF. The CDR3 DNA sequence: TGTGCCAGCAGTTTACCGCGCAGGGAAACTGAAGCTTTCTTT.

The chain recombines TRBV19 with TRBJ1-2; no firm D call. Per germline, CDR1 LNHDA and CDR2 SQIVND (reference sequence). The CDR3 runs 12 residues. V was cut by 5 bases and J by 10 bases, with 14 bases left in between. Written as DNA, the CDR3 is TGTGCCAGTAGTGTCACGGCGGGTGTCTACACCTTC. It encodes CASSVTAGVYTF.

This chain uses TRBV5-1 with TRBJ1-1; a possible D gene is TRBD1 (5 bases). Trimming pared 3 bases from V and 6 bases from J, leaving 18 bases between. The CDR3 covers 15 residues. Germline loops: CDR1 SGHRS, CDR2 YFSETQ. The CDR3 sequence: CASSSGPRRGAEAFF. The CDR3 coding sequence is TGCGCCAGCAGCTCGGGACCCAGGAGGGGAGCTGAAGCTTTCTTT.

The rearrangement joins TRBV19 to TRBJ1-2; no definite D call. The CDR3 is made up of 15 amino acids. Deletions cut 7 bases from V and 3 bases from J, with 18 bases between. CDR1 and CDR2 (germline): LNHDA, SQIVND (reference sequence). In nucleotides, the CDR3 is TGTGCCAGTAAAGGGCAAAGAATTTTGGACTATGGCTACACCTTC. Protein product: CASKGQRILDYGYTF.

V usage is TRBV9 and J usage is TRBJ1-3, with 8 bases fitting TRBD1. This CDR3 is built from 16 residues. Per the germline V gene, CDR1 is SGDLS and CDR2 is YYNGEE. With 2 bases clipped from V and 0 bases from J, the junction kept 4 bases outside the gene matches. As DNA, the CDR3 is TGTGCCAGCAGCGTCCGGACAGGGTACTCTGGAAACACCATATATTTT. Translation: CASSVRTGYSGNTIYF.

V gene TRBV28 combines with J gene TRBJ1-3; 12 positions agree with TRBD1. CDR3 length: 16 amino acids. Trimming cost V 6 bases and J 4 bases; bases outside gene matches: 7. Germline V gene sequence: CDR1 MDHEN, CDR2 SYDVKM. The CDR3 DNA is TGTGCCAGCAGGGAGGGACAGGGGGCGGGCGGAAACACCATATATTTT. Its translation is CASREGQGAGGNTIYF.

The genes are TRBV7-2 and TRBJ2-1; 12 bases align to TRBD2. Germline CDR1 and CDR2: SGHTA and FQGNSA. The CDR3 runs 18 residues. Trimming at V came to 5 bases and at J to 7 bases, leaving 15 bases not matched to a gene. The CDR3 DNA follows: TGTGCCAGCAGCATTACAGGCCCCGGGACTAGCGGGCGTAATGAGCAGTTCTTC. This encodes CASSITGPGTSGRNEQFF. Complete variable domain (other parts from reference TRBV7-2 and TRBJ2-1): GAGVSQSPSNKVTEKGKDVELRCDPISGHTALYWYRQSLGQGLEFLIYFQGNSAPDKSGLPSDRFSAERTGGSVSTLTIQRTQQEDSAVYLCASSITGPGTSGRNEQFFGPGTRLTVL.

This chain connects TRBV18 to TRBJ2-5, with 7 bases matching TRBD1. V trimming: 8 bases; J trimming: 4 bases; junction bases outside the gene matches: 7. Germline loops: CDR1 KGHSH, CDR2 LQKENI. The CDR3 length is 13 residues. The CDR3 region has the DNA TGTGCCAGCACCAGGGGACAGCCAGAGACCCAGTACTTC. It is translated as CASTRGQPETQYF.

The V gene is TRBV14, the J gene TRBJ1-5, with D unclear. Trimming took off 3 bases at V and 7 bases at J, with 10 bases between the two ends. The CDR3 totals 13 residues. Germline lookup yields CDR1 SGHDN and CDR2 FVKESK. CDR3 in DNA: TGTGCCAGCAGCCATTCTGGTAGACAGCCCCAGCATTTT. It yields the protein CASSHSGRQPQHF.

The chain is built from TRBV19 and TRBJ2-5, with 9 bases lining up with TRBD1. Germline CDR1 is LNHDA and CDR2 is SQIVND (reference sequence). The V segment lost 5 bases and the J segment 3 bases; nucleotides outside the gene matches: 4. The CDR3 has 14 residues. The CDR3 sequence: CASSLGQGKETQYF. The CDR3 nucleotides are TGTGCCAGTAGTTTGGGACAGGGTAAAGAGACCCAGTACTTC.